This TCR beta chain was recorded in a study of shared clonotypes between healthy human individuals. Concerning this clone: Its antigen is as yet unknown.

Germline lookup yields CDR1 MNHEY and CDR2 SMNVEV (reference sequence). The ends were cut back, 5 bases at V and 5 bases at J, with 13 bases in the middle. The CDR3 totals 14 residues. Findings and caveats of the study: Naive subsets typically showed greater estimated richness than memory subsets.

Each replicate PCR on the sorted subsets used 150 to 200 ng DNA (around 30,000 T cell genomes). TCRdb's table, derived via immunoSEQ multiplex PCR, lists solely in-frame clones and lacks some. The table includes some 2.3 million clones, roughly 93% detected once. The V and J genes are TRBV27 and TRBJ1-5; tentative D call: TRBD1 (5 bases). The sequence came from a young man in good health. Some clones in this sample may be carry-over from other donors' samples. The sequenced sample consisted of naive CD4+ T cells from PBMCs. Subset: CD45RA+ positively selected. The CDR3 region has the DNA TGTGCCAGCAGTCTTTTTCGAGGGGATCAGCCCCAGCATTTT. Amino acids: CASSLFRGDQPQHF.